This T cell receptor (beta chain) was captured in a study of blood T cell repertoires in COVID-19. The overall study: Material from acute and convalescent COVID-19 was sourced from the United States, Italy and Spain. From T cells, B-cell-depleted T cells, or PBMCs came the material, which was cDNA or gDNA.

Authors' methods: Counts of nucleated cells, estimated from reference gene primer amplification, were obtained. Measured with immunoSEQ multiplex PCR; TCRdb has only the in-frame clones, and not every one. The DNA gave D and trimming, while V, J and clone size come from that table. The table includes some 300,000 clones, around 86% detected once. The CDR3 covers 16 residues. V dropped 1 base and J dropped 0; count of bases not matched to a gene: 5. Per germline, CDR1 SGDLS and CDR2 YYNGEE. What was sequenced was peripheral blood. The TCR was taken from a man between 70 and 80 years old with acute or convalescent COVID-19. The chain is built from TRBV9 and TRBJ2-3; 7 bases map to TRBD1. The CDR3 sequence is CASSVWRGGSTDTQYF. The CDR3 DNA follows: TGTGCCAGCAGCGTATGGCGAGGGGGCAGCACAGATACGCAGTATTTT. Supplemented by reference TRBV9 and TRBJ2-3, the full variable domain reads DSGVTQTPKHLITATGQRVTLRCSPRSGDLSVYWYQQSLDQGLQFLIQYYNGEERAKGNILERFSAQQFPDLHSELNLSSLELGDSALYFCASSVWRGGSTDTQYFGPGTRLTVL.